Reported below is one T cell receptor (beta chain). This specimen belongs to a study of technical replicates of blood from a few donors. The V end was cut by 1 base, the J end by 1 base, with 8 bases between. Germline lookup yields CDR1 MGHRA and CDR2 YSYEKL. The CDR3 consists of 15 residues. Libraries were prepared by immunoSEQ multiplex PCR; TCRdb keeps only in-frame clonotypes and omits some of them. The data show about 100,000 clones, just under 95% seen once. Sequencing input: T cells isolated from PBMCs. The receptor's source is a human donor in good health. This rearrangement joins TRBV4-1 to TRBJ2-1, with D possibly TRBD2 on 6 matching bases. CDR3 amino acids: CASSQVAESYNEQFF. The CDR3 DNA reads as TGCGCCAGCAGCCAAGTAGCGGAATCCTACAATGAGCAGTTCTTC.